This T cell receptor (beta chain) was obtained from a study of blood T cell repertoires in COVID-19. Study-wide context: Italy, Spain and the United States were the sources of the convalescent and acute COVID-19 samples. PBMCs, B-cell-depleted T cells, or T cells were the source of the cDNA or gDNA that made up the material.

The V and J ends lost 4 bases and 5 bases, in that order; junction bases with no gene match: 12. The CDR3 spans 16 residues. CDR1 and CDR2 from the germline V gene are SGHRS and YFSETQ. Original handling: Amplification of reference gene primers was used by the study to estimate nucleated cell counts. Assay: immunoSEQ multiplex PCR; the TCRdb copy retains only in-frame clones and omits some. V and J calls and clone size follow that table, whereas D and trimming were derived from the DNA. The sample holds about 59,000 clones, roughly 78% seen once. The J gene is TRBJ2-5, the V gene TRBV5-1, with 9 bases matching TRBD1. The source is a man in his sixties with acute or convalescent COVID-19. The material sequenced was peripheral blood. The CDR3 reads CASSPFGTGTLETQYF. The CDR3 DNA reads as TGCGCCAGCAGCCCCTTCGGGACAGGGACTTTGGAGACCCAGTACTTC.